Listed here are 11 T cell receptor beta chains from one sample, sequenced in a study of tumor and adjacent non-tumor tissue in lung cancer listed by TCRdb under 2018. RNA was extracted from bulk unsorted tissue and checked for quality with a NanoDrop ND-1000 and an Agilent 2100. Library preparation was by multiplex PCR. Sequenced on an Illumina HiSeq 2500. TCRbeta libraries were constructed through three rounds of nested PCR with primers (Table S4) according to protocols modified from ARM-PCR. TCRdb's own reprocessing of the public reads used fastp at Q25 and MiXCR and kept productive beta chains. Every entry covers one CDR3 protein and lists the most common genes and DNA from its rows. This sample comprises around 140,000 distinct CDR3 sequences, approximately 66% of them detected only once. The top ten constitute around a sixth of the sample. Sequenced material: lung tumor tissue. The receptor set was obtained from a man between 60 and 70 years old with small cell lung cancer.

This chain connects TRBV6-6 to TRBJ2-7, with D uncertain. The germline V gene encodes CDR1 MNHNY and CDR2 SVGAGI (reference sequence). The CDR3 has 15 amino acids. Written as DNA, the CDR3 is TGTGCCAGCACTGCATCACGGACGCGATCCTACGAGCATTACGTC. It specifies CASTASRTRSYEHYV.

This clonotype was counted between two and nine times. Written as DNA, the CDR3 is TGTGCCAGCAGTGCCGGGACAGGGGACACAGATACGCAGTATTTT. Translation gives CASSAGTGDTDTQYF. J is TRBJ2-3 and V is TRBV28; 10 positions agree with TRBD1. Germline CDR1 and CDR2: MDHEN and SYDVKM. With 5 bases clipped from V and 2 bases from J, the junction kept 4 bases outside the gene matches. This CDR3 is built from 15 residues.

This chain joins TRBV4-1 and TRBJ2-5; no reliable D call. The germline gives CDR1 MGHRA, CDR2 YSYEKL. Trimming stripped 6 bases from V and 2 bases from J, with 13 bases between. The CDR3 is made up of 14 amino acids. The CDR3 region is CASSTNTEQETQYF. The CDR3 DNA reads as TGCGCCAGCAGTACCAACACGGAACAAGAGACCCAGTACTTC.

This chain uses TRBV12-3 or TRBV12-4 with TRBJ2-2; perhaps D is TRBD1 or TRBD2 (5 bases each). The CDR3 has 13 residues. V was pared by 3 bases and J by 7 bases, with 9 bases between. The CDR3 here is CASSFRGGGELFF. As DNA, the CDR3 is TGTGCCAGCAGTTTTCGTGGGGGCGGGGAGCTGTTTTTT.

In the case of this clonotype: It may be a read error: a sequence one base away is much more abundant. The CDR3 loop is CASSGGESGNSDTQYF. CDR3 nucleotides: TGTGCCAGCAGCGGAGGCGAAAGCGGGAATTCAGATACGCAGTATTTT. The V call is TRBV5-5, the J call TRBJ2-3; 7 bases line up with TRBD2. CDR1 and CDR2 from the germline V gene are SGHKS and YYEKEE (reference sequence). CDR3 size: 16 residues. With 4 bases clipped from V and 4 bases from J, the junction kept 12 bases outside the gene matches.

The chain is built from TRBV20-1 and TRBJ2-1; 11 bases align to TRBD2. With 1 base clipped from V and 7 bases from J, the junction kept 12 bases outside the gene matches. CDR1 DFQATT and CDR2 SNEGSKA come from the germline V gene (reference sequence). The length of the CDR3 is 17 residues. The CDR3 protein is CSARGLLAGGPINEQFF. In nucleotides, the CDR3 is TGCAGTGCTAGAGGCCTTTTAGCGGGAGGGCCCATAAATGAGCAGTTCTTC.

About this clonotype: Given a much more abundant clone one base away, this may be a read error. The chain joins TRBV7-9 to TRBJ2-3; D possibly uses TRBD1 or TRBD2 (5 bases each). This CDR3 is built from 15 residues. Per germline, CDR1 SEHNR and CDR2 FQNEAQ (reference sequence). CDR3 residues: CAISTWDHSTDTQYF. DNA for the CDR3: TGTGCCATCAGCACGTGGGACCATAGCACAGATACGCAGTATTTT.

Comment on this clonotype: Because it lacks the conserved phenylalanine or tryptophan at the end, this CDR3 is likely a read error. The gene calls are TRBV12-3 or TRBV12-4 and TRBJ2-7; the match to TRBD2 covers 11 bases. The CDR3 is 16 amino acids. The DNA for the CDR3 is TGTACCAGCAGTATGGGACTAGCGGTTTTCCCCTACGAGCAGTACTCC. Residues: CTSSMGLAVFPYEQYS.

About this clonotype: Likely a read error: the CDR3 ends without its conserved phenylalanine or tryptophan. No DNA is shown, since the ends of the CDR3 on it are uncertain; the CDR3 is the one TCRdb lists. The chain couples TRBV11-2 to TRBJ2-3. The CDR3 numbers 12 amino acids, ends counted. The germline V gene has CDR1 SGHAT and CDR2 FQNNGV. This CDR3 reads CASSQSSDTQYV.

Notes on this clonotype: The junction does not match germline at one end; this may be a read error. The chain carries TRBV12-5 and TRBJ2-2; no definite D call. The V gene's germline CDR1 is LGHNT and CDR2 FRNRAP. This CDR3 is built from 13 residues. The CDR3 sequence: CASSLPQTGELFF. CDR3 in DNA: TGTGCTAGTAGTTTGCCCCAAACCGGGGAGCTGTTTTTT.

This clonotype was seen at least ten times. The chain links TRBV11-3 to TRBJ1-6; the D is unclear. The germline gives CDR1 SGHNT, CDR2 YENEEA. The CDR3 is 13 residues long. The V and J ends lost 5 bases and 6 bases respectively, with 8 bases between them. The CDR3 coding sequence is TGTGCCAGCAGCCTGCTCTCTAATTCACCCCTCCACTTT. This encodes CASSLLSNSPLHF.